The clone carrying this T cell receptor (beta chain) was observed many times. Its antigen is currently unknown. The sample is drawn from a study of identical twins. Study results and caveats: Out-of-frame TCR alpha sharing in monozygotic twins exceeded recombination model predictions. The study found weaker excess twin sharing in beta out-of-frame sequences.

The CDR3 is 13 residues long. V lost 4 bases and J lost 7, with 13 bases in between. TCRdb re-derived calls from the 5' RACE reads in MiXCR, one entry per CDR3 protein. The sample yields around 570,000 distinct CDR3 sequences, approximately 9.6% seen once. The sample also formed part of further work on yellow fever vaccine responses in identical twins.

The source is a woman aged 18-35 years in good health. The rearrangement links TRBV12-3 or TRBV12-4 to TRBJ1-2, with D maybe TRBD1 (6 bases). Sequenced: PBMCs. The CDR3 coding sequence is TGTGCCAGCAGTTGGACAGCGGGGGCTGGCTACACCTTC. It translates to CASSWTAGAGYTF.